These 32 T cell receptor beta chains share one sample of origin, sequenced in a study of siplizumab effects on memory and regulatory T cells. Libraries were prepared by immunoSEQ multiplex PCR; TCRdb keeps only in-frame clonotypes and omits some of them. The table lists some 46,000 clones, roughly 92% of them singletons, with 15% to 20% in the top ten. Sequenced sample: CD8+ T cells sorted from blood. All receptors derive from a human donor in good health.

The V gene is TRBV9, the J gene TRBJ1-1; perhaps TRBD1 as D (5 bases). Germline V gives CDR1 SGDLS, CDR2 YYNGEE. The CDR3 has 13 amino acids. V gave up 4 bases and J gave up 7 bases, with 14 bases separating them. The DNA for the CDR3 is TGTGCCAGCAGCCCGAGAGGGGCGGTTGAAGCTTTCTTT. This sequence encodes CASSPRGAVEAFF. Together with reference TRBV9 and TRBJ1-1, the CDR3 gives the full variable domain: DSGVTQTPKHLITATGQRVTLRCSPRSGDLSVYWYQQSLDQGLQFLIQYYNGEERAKGNILERFSAQQFPDLHSELNLSSLELGDSALYFCASSPRGAVEAFFGQGTRLTVV.

The gene calls are TRBV29-1 and TRBJ2-7; perhaps TRBD2 as D (6 bases). Germline CDR1 is SQVTM and CDR2 is ANQGSEA. This CDR3 spans 14 amino acids. The V and J ends lost 3 bases and 4 bases respectively, with 16 bases between them. CDR3 nucleotides: TGCAGCGTTGAGGCTGGGACTTCAAAGTACGAGCAGTACTTC. This sequence encodes CSVEAGTSKYEQYF.

V gene TRBV6-1 combines with J gene TRBJ2-7; 9 nucleotides line up with TRBD1. J was trimmed by 3 bases and V by 4 bases; bases with no gene match: 7. CDR1 is MNHNS and CDR2 is SASEGT in the germline V gene. There are 15 residues in the CDR3. The CDR3 here is CASSARDRDLYEQYF. The DNA for the CDR3 is TGTGCCAGCAGTGCCCGGGACAGGGATCTCTACGAGCAGTACTTC.

The DNA for the CDR3 is TGTGCCAGCAGTTACTACGGGGGGGATATGAACACTGAAGCTTTCTTT. Amino acids: CASSYYGGDMNTEAFF. The chain uses TRBV6-5 and TRBJ1-1; perhaps TRBD1 as D (5 bases). CDR1 is MNHEY and CDR2 is SVGAGI in the germline V gene. The germline V and J ends were trimmed by 1 base and 0 bases, with 12 bases remaining between them. There are 16 residues in the CDR3.

This chain connects TRBV4-1 to TRBJ2-5, with 8 bases matching TRBD2. The J call may be faulty, since TRBJ2-7 better matches the DNA end. Germline lookup yields CDR1 MGHRA and CDR2 YSYEKL. The CDR3 has 15 residues. CDR3 in DNA: TGCGCCAGCAGCCCAGCTAGCGGGCAAACCTACGAGCAGTACTTC. This translates into CASSPASGQTYEQYF.

The J gene is TRBJ1-5, the V gene TRBV2; TRBD1 matches 8 bases. Germline V gives CDR1 SNHLY, CDR2 FYNNEI. The CDR3 is 15 amino acids. V trimming: 3 bases; J trimming: 5 bases; junction bases outside the gene matches: 6. This chain's CDR3 is CASSEWTGNHQPQHF. In nucleotides, the CDR3 is TGTGCCAGCAGTGAGTGGACAGGGAACCATCAGCCCCAGCATTTT.

The gene calls are TRBV27 and TRBJ1-5, with D possibly matching TRBD1 (5 bases). There are 15 residues in the CDR3. Germline V gene lookup returns CDR1 MNHEY and CDR2 SMNVEV (reference sequence). V was clipped by 0 bases and J by 6 bases, with 12 bases between them. The CDR3 DNA reads as TGTGCCAGCAGTTTATCGGGGGGATATGGTCAGCCCCAGCATTTT. Translation: CASSLSGGYGQPQHF.

The V call is TRBV7-9, the J call TRBJ1-4; a weak D match, TRBD1 (5 bases). The CDR3 spans 17 residues. Trimming pared 3 bases from V and 11 bases from J, leaving 25 bases between. Per the germline V gene, CDR1 is SEHNR and CDR2 is FQNEAQ (reference sequence). In nucleotides, the CDR3 is TGTGCCAGCAGCTTGACCCCCGGGACCGCGAATGATGGTAAACTGTTTTTT. This translates into CASSLTPGTANDGKLFF. Combining the CDR3 with reference TRBV7-9 and TRBJ1-4 gives the whole variable domain DTGVSQNPRHKITKRGQNVTFRCDPISEHNRLYWYRQTLGQGPEFLTYFQNEAQLEKSRLLSDRFSAERPKGSFSTLEIQRTEQGDSAMYLCASSLTPGTANDGKLFFGSGTQLSVL.

The V gene is TRBV2, the J gene TRBJ2-7; 9 bases are a match to TRBD2. The ends lost 9 bases at V and 1 base at J; junction bases unmatched: 4. The V gene's germline CDR1 is SNHLY and CDR2 FYNNEI. The CDR3 is made up of 13 amino acids. The CDR3 DNA reads TGTGCCAGTCTAACTAGCGGGTCCTACGAGCAGTACTTC. Encoded protein: CASLTSGSYEQYF.

This chain links TRBV15 with TRBJ2-1, with D possibly matching TRBD2 (6 bases). Germline loops: CDR1 LNHNV, CDR2 YYDKDF (reference sequence). Between the trimmed V and J ends, which lost 5 bases and 1 base, there was a span of 12 bases. The CDR3 covers 15 residues. CDR3 region: CATSAGSRSYNEQFF. The CDR3 nucleotides are TGTGCCACCAGCGCCGGGAGTAGGTCCTACAATGAGCAGTTCTTC. The whole variable domain, remainder taken from reference TRBV15 and TRBJ2-1, is DAMVIQNPRYQVTQFGKPVTLSCSQTLNHNVMYWYQQKSSQAPKLLFHYYDKDFNNEADTPDNFQSRRPNTSFCFLDIRSPGLGDTAMYLCATSAGSRSYNEQFFGPGTRLTVL.

This clone was recorded a few times. This chain links TRBV4-2 with TRBJ2-2; TRBD2 matches 9 bases. V shed 3 bases, J shed 7 bases, and the junction held 9 bases outside the gene matches. The CDR3 consists of 16 residues. Germline assignment: CDR1 LGHNA and CDR2 YNFKEQ. As DNA, the CDR3 is TGTGCCAGCAGCCATACGCGGGAGGGCCCCAACGGGGAGCTGTTTTTT. Translated: CASSHTREGPNGELFF.

The V call is TRBV27, the J call TRBJ2-3, with a tentative D call TRBD1 (5 bases). CDR1 and CDR2 (germline): MNHEY, SMNVEV (reference sequence). The CDR3 extends over 17 amino acids. V lost 7 bases and J lost 6, with 26 bases in between. CDR3 in amino acids: CASKLLDFQGTTDTQYF. The CDR3 region has the DNA TGTGCCAGCAAGCTCCTCGATTTTCAGGGTACCACGGATACGCAGTATTTT.

This clone came up once. V is TRBV25-1 and J is TRBJ1-1; TRBD1 is a possible D gene (5 bases). V lost 8 bases to trimming and J lost 3 bases, with 19 bases between them. In germline, CDR1 is MGHDK, CDR2 SYGVNS. The CDR3 length is 15 residues. The CDR3 protein is CASLGGEGSYTEAFF. CDR3 nucleotide sequence: TGTGCCAGCCTCGGGGGGGAGGGATCGTACACTGAAGCTTTCTTT.

The chain joins TRBV21-1 to TRBJ1-5; TRBD1 was called by the table and not checked on the DNA. TRBV21-1 is deemed a pseudogene. The CDR3 contains 11 residues. The CDR3 DNA reads as TGTGCCAGCAGCAAGGGGCCCCCCCAGCATTTT. It encodes CASSKGPPQHF.

This chain connects TRBV9 to TRBJ2-1; D may be TRBD1 (5 bases). The ends were cut back, 0 bases at V and 10 bases at J, with 11 bases in the middle. Looked up from germline, CDR1 is SGDLS and CDR2 is YYNGEE. This CDR3 contains 13 residues. CDR3 sequence (DNA): TGTGCCAGCAGCGTAGGGGGCAGTACCGAGCAGTTCTTC. This encodes CASSVGGSTEQFF.

The gene calls are TRBV5-6 and TRBJ2-7; a possible D gene is TRBD1 (6 bases). Germline V gene sequence: CDR1 SGHDT, CDR2 YYEEEE. The CDR3 covers 13 residues. Trimming left V 5 bases short and J 5 bases short, with 14 bases between. In DNA form, the CDR3 reads TGTGCCAGCAGTATTGGACAGTTCCACGAGCAGTACTTC. Translating gives CASSIGQFHEQYF.

The chain combines TRBV5-1 with TRBJ2-7, with 9 bases identical to TRBD1. After removal of 6 bases from V and 4 bases from J, the junction contained 11 bases not matched to a gene. CDR3 length: 15 residues. Per germline, CDR1 SGHRS and CDR2 YFSETQ. DNA of the CDR3: TGCGCCAGCACCACTGGGACAGGGATTAGGTACGAGCAGTACTTC. As protein: CASTTGTGIRYEQYF.

The chain has TRBV9 and TRBJ2-3, with D unresolved. The V gene's germline CDR1 is SGDLS and CDR2 YYNGEE. Trimming stripped 2 bases from V and 0 bases from J, with 1 base between. CDR3 length: 12 residues. CDR3 in DNA: TGTGCCAGCAGCGTTAGCACAGATACGCAGTATTTT. Translating it yields CASSVSTDTQYF.

V is TRBV7-6 and J is TRBJ2-6, with 7 bases matching TRBD1. V dropped 7 bases and J dropped 0; count of bases not matched to a gene: 6. Germline-derived CDR1 and CDR2 are SGHVS and FNYEAQ. The CDR3 is made up of 16 amino acids. The CDR3 sequence: CASTGTVSSGANVLTF. CDR3 DNA sequence: TGTGCCAGCACCGGGACAGTGTCCTCTGGGGCCAACGTCCTGACTTTC.

The rearrangement links TRBV28 to TRBJ2-5; D possibly uses TRBD1 or TRBD2 (5 bases each). CDR1 is MDHEN and CDR2 is SYDVKM in the germline V gene. CDR3 length: 14 residues. V dropped 3 bases and J dropped 5 bases, with 13 bases sitting between them. CDR3 protein: CASSFSAGSETQYF. DNA of the CDR3: TGTGCCAGCAGTTTTAGCGCAGGGTCGGAGACCCAGTACTTC.

The gene calls are TRBV9 and TRBJ2-3; no reliable D call. The germline V gene encodes CDR1 SGDLS and CDR2 YYNGEE. V lost 2 bases and J lost 2, with 9 bases in between. This CDR3 region has 14 residues. The CDR3 protein is CASSVGGNTDTQYF. The CDR3 bases are TGTGCCAGCAGCGTCGGTGGGAACACAGATACGCAGTATTTT. Using reference TRBV9 and TRBJ2-3 for the parts outside the CDR3, the full variable domain is DSGVTQTPKHLITATGQRVTLRCSPRSGDLSVYWYQQSLDQGLQFLIQYYNGEERAKGNILERFSAQQFPDLHSELNLSSLELGDSALYFCASSVGGNTDTQYFGPGTRLTVL.

By share, this clone ranks as medium-sized (0.01 to 0.1%). The chain couples TRBV7-9 to TRBJ2-1, with TRBD1 as a possible D gene (6 bases). This CDR3 spans 15 amino acids. V was pared by 3 bases and J by 4 bases, with 13 bases between. Germline CDR1 and CDR2: SEHNR and FQNEAQ (reference sequence). Written as DNA, the CDR3 is TGTGCCAGCAGCTTTCCGCAGGGGAATTACAATGAGCAGTTCTTC. Amino acid sequence: CASSFPQGNYNEQFF.

The rearrangement joins TRBV9 to TRBJ2-5; 7 bases line up with TRBD1. V shed 6 bases, J shed 14 bases, and the junction held 13 bases outside the gene matches. This CDR3 is built from 12 residues. Germline V lookup: CDR1 SGDLS, CDR2 YYNGEE. CDR3 bases: TGTGCCAGCAATGTGGGAGACAGGGTTTTATACTTC. Translating gives CASNVGDRVLYF.

The chain joins TRBV7-9 to TRBJ2-7; D is possibly TRBD2 (6 bases). V dropped 5 bases and J dropped 4 bases, with 9 bases sitting between them. Germline values: CDR1 SEHNR, CDR2 FQNEAQ (reference sequence). The length of the CDR3 is 12 residues. DNA for the CDR3: TGTGCCAGCAGCACTGGACTATACGAGCAGTACTTC. Its translation is CASSTGLYEQYF. Looking up the rest from reference TRBV7-9 and TRBJ2-7 gives the full variable domain: DTGVSQNPRHKITKRGQNVTFRCDPISEHNRLYWYRQTLGQGPEFLTYFQNEAQLEKSRLLSDRFSAERPKGSFSTLEIQRTEQGDSAMYLCASSTGLYEQYFGPGTRLTVT.

The V and J genes are TRBV7-8 and TRBJ1-2, with D tentatively TRBD1 (5 bases). Trimming removed 4 bases from V and 8 bases from J, with 14 bases in between. The germline CDR1 and CDR2 sequences are SGHVS and FQNEAQ. The CDR3 has 13 amino acids. Here the CDR3 reads CASSSPGTDGYTF. In DNA, the CDR3 is TGTGCCAGCAGCTCTCCTGGGACCGACGGCTACACCTTC.

The genes are TRBV6-1 and TRBJ1-1, with 7 bases matching TRBD1. The CDR3 spans 12 residues. The J segment lost 8 bases and the V segment lost 4 bases, leaving 4 bases of the junction unmatched. From germline, CDR1 is MNHNS and CDR2 SASEGT. The CDR3 DNA sequence: TGTGCCAGCAGTGCGGGACAGATGGAAGCTTTCTTT. As protein: CASSAGQMEAFF.

Here the CDR3 DNA reads TGTGCCAGCAGCTTAGTGCGGACAGCTACTAACTATGGCTACACCTTC. Residues: CASSLVRTATNYGYTF. The J gene is TRBJ1-2, the V gene TRBV7-9; D possibly corresponds to TRBD1 (6 bases). In germline, CDR1 is SEHNR, CDR2 FQNEAQ (reference sequence). V was pared by 1 base and J by 0 bases, with 12 bases between. The CDR3 loop spans 16 amino acids.

The chain recombines TRBV28 with TRBJ1-2; no reliable D call. V lost 7 bases and J lost 5, with 14 bases in between. The CDR3 has 13 amino acids. CDR1 and CDR2 from the germline V gene are MDHEN and SYDVKM. The CDR3 here is CASNGRDGYGYTF. CDR3 bases: TGTGCCAGCAACGGGAGGGATGGTTATGGCTACACCTTC.

This clone has a handful of counts. The chain employs TRBV9 and TRBJ1-1; 9 bases are shared with TRBD1. This CDR3 has 13 residues. J lost 6 bases, V lost 4 bases, and 4 bases had no gene match. The germline V gene has CDR1 SGDLS and CDR2 YYNGEE. CDR3 protein: CASSSRTGAEAFF. CDR3 DNA sequence: TGTGCCAGCAGCTCTCGGACAGGGGCTGAAGCTTTCTTT.

This chain connects TRBV30 to TRBJ2-1; D may be TRBD1 (5 bases). Per the germline V gene, CDR1 is GTSNPN and CDR2 is SVGIG (reference sequence). V gave up 0 bases and J gave up 6 bases, with 6 bases separating them. The CDR3 contains 12 residues. As DNA, the CDR3 is TGTGCCTGGAGTGTAGGGGTCAATGAGCAGTTCTTC. Residues: CAWSVGVNEQFF.

The chain carries TRBV6-5 and TRBJ2-5; D gene uncertain. Germline CDR1 and CDR2: MNHEY and SVGAGI. CDR3 length: 14 residues. The germline V and J ends were trimmed by 3 bases and 2 bases, with 10 bases remaining between them. The CDR3 nucleotides read TGTGCCAGCAGTTATCTTCGAAGGCAAGAGACCCAGTACTTC. Amino acid sequence: CASSYLRRQETQYF.

The chain is built from TRBV19 and TRBJ2-3; 10 bases line up with TRBD2. The CDR3 loop spans 15 amino acids. CDR1 LNHDA and CDR2 SQIVND come from the germline V gene (reference sequence). V trimming: 3 bases; J trimming: 1 base; junction bases outside the gene matches: 1. CDR3 bases: TGTGCCAGTAGTATCAGCGGGAGGGGCACAGATACGCAGTATTTT. It translates to CASSISGRGTDTQYF. The whole variable domain, remainder taken from reference TRBV19 and TRBJ2-3, is DGGITQSPKYLFRKEGQNVTLSCEQNLNHDAMYWYRQDPGQGLRLIYYSQIVNDFQKGDIAEGYSVSREKKESFPLTVTSAQKNPTAFYLCASSISGRGTDTQYFGPGTRLTVL.